The clone carrying this T cell receptor (beta chain) was picked up a small number of times. The protocol was immunoSEQ multiplex PCR, while the TCRdb copy is restricted to in-frame clones and leaves out a portion. The top ten hold more than 7.5% of the sample, which has some 150,000 clones, 80% to 90% seen once. This CDR3 spans 15 amino acids. Germline V lookup: CDR1 MNHEY, CDR2 SVGAGI. The germline V and J ends were trimmed by 4 bases and 0 bases, with 10 bases remaining between them. These data originate in a study of blood T cell repertoires in COVID-19. The TCR comes from a woman aged 45-65 years with acute or convalescent COVID-19. The sequencing sample was made of peripheral blood. The V gene is TRBV6-5, the J gene TRBJ1-5; D call uncertain. CDR3 nucleotides: TGTGCCAGCAGTTTTCAAGAGTATAGCAATCAGCCCCAGCATTTT. It encodes CASSFQEYSNQPQHF.